The T cell receptor (beta chain) described here comes from a study of T-cell memory formation after mild COVID-19. About the study: Largely donor-specific TCR clusters were found.

The V end lost 4 bases, the J end lost 7 bases, and 14 bases lay between the germline ends. The CDR3 extends over 12 amino acids. CDR1 is DFQATT and CDR2 is SNEGSKA in the germline V gene (reference sequence). Study outcomes and limitations: Researchers report contracting CD4+ clones mostly in CM and EM, with CD8+ clones in EMRA.

TCRalpha and TCRbeta libraries used 5'RACE with constant-segment primers and UMIs. TCRdb passed the 5' RACE reads through MiXCR, listing each CDR3 protein once. The sample holds roughly 350,000 distinct CDR3 sequences; around a fifth are singletons and the top ten take under 15%. Notes on this clonotype: No antigen is known for it.

The chain uses TRBV20-1 and TRBJ2-7; D assignment may be TRBD1 or TRBD2 (5 bases each). The origin of this receptor is an adult woman who had mild COVID-19 (a few samples of this study predate the infection). Cell type and time point are not known. Sequences were obtained from PBMCs or a T cell subset sorted from them (not recorded which). CDR3 DNA sequence: TGCAGTGCTACCCGAGGGGCCGGGGAGCAGTACTTC. Translated, it gives CSATRGAGEQYF.